This note documents a single T cell receptor (beta chain) sequence. Measured with immunoSEQ multiplex PCR; TCRdb has only the in-frame clones, and not every one. In the table there are more than 50,000 clones, roughly 86% of which are singletons. Trimming took 3 bases from V and 6 from J, leaving 12 bases between them. Germline CDR1 is GTSNPN and CDR2 is SVGIG (reference sequence). The CDR3 consists of 12 residues. This entry comes from a study of T cell responses to AZD1222 COVID-19 vaccine. This chain uses TRBV30 with TRBJ2-7; a possible D gene is TRBD1 (5 bases). The receptor was derived from an adult who received the AZD1222 COVID-19 vaccine. The material was peripheral blood, obtained 28 days after the second AZD1222 dose. CDR3 amino acids: CAWSAGWGEQYF. The CDR3 region has the DNA TGTGCCTGGAGCGCAGGGTGGGGCGAGCAGTACTTC.